This T cell receptor (beta chain) derives from a study of shared clonotypes between healthy human individuals. Whole-study results and caveats: Roughly 5% of naive CD4 clonotypes were common to a few donors.

About 30,000 T cell genomes, or roughly 200 ng DNA, went into the sorted-subset replicate PCRs. Study processing details: ImmunoSEQ output held junction-only sequences without quality scores, so filtering differed. Using immunoSEQ multiplex PCR, the repertoire was profiled, and TCRdb retains in-frame clones only, with some absent. For V, J and clone size, that table is used; D and trimming come from the DNA. This table holds around 700,000 clones, around 72% found once. This CDR3 has 15 residues. V was pared by 6 bases and J by 5 bases, with 19 bases between. The germline gives CDR1 MNHEY, CDR2 SVGAGI. On this clone: The target antigen is unknown.

The clonotype originates from a woman in her twenties or thirties in good health. The genes are TRBV6-5 and TRBJ2-5; possible D gene TRBD1, 5 bases. The material sequenced was memory CD4+ T cells sorted from blood. Subset noted: CD45RA-negative fraction. CDR3 region: CASSALGHHGETQYF. The CDR3 region has the DNA TGTGCCAGCAGCGCCTTAGGACACCATGGGGAGACCCAGTACTTC.